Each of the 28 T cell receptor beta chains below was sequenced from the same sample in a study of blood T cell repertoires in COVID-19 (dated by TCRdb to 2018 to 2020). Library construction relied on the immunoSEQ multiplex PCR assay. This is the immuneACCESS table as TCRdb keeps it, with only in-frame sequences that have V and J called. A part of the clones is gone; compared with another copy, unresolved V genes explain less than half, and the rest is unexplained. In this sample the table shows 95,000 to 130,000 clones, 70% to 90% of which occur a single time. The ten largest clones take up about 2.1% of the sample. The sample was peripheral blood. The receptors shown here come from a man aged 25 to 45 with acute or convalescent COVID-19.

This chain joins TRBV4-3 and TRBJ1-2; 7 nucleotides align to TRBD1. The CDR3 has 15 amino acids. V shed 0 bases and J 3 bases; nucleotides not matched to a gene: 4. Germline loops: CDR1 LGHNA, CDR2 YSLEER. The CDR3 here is CASSQEGGADYGYTF. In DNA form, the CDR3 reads TGCGCCAGCAGCCAAGAAGGGGGCGCAGACTATGGCTACACCTTC.

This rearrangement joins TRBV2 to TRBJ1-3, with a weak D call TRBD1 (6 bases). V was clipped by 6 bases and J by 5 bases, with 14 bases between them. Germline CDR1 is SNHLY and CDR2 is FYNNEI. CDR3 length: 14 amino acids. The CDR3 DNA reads TGTGCCAGCAGCCCGAGGGACATCCGAAACACCATATATTTT. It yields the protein CASSPRDIRNTIYF.

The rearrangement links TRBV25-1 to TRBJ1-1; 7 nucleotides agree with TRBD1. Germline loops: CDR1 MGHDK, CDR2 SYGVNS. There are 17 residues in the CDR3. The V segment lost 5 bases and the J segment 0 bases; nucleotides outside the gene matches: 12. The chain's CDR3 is CASSPPRGEDLNTEAFF. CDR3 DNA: TGTGCCAGCAGTCCCCCCAGGGGGGAAGACCTGAACACTGAAGCTTTCTTT.

CDR3 in amino acids: CASSRQRTGTGVLAGNTIYF. The CDR3 DNA sequence: TGTGCCAGCAGCCGACAACGGACCGGGACAGGGGTGTTAGCTGGAAACACCATATATTTT. J is TRBJ1-3 and V is TRBV4-2; 10 positions agree with TRBD1. This CDR3 is built from 20 residues. Germline V CDR1 and CDR2: LGHNA, YNFKEQ. Losses at the gene ends were 4 bases for V and 2 bases for J; bases not matched to a gene: 17.

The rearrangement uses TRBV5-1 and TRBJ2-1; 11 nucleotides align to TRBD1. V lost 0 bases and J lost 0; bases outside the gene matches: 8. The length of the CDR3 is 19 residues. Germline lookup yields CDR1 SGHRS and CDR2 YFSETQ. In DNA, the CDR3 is TGCGCCAGCAGCTTGGGGACAGGGGGCTCCAGGAGCTCCTACAATGAGCAGTTCTTC. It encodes CASSLGTGGSRSSYNEQFF.

The CDR3 spells CASSPHEGGSNRPYNEQFF. CDR3 nucleotides: TGTGCCAGCAGCCCCCATGAGGGCGGGAGTAACAGACCCTACAATGAGCAGTTCTTC. V gene TRBV3-1 (or the pseudogene TRBV3-2) combines with J gene TRBJ2-1; the match to TRBD2 covers 7 bases. Germline-derived CDR1 and CDR2 are LGHDT and YNNKEL (reference sequence). The CDR3 totals 19 residues. V trimming: 4 bases; J trimming: 2 bases; junction bases outside the gene matches: 17.

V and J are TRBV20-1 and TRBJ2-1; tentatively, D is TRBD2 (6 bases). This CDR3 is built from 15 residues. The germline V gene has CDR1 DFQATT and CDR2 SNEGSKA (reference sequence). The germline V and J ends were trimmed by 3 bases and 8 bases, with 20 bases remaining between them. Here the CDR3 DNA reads TGCAGTGCTAGTAGGGTGGCGGGATCGAGCGATGAGCAGTTCTTC. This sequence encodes CSASRVAGSSDEQFF.

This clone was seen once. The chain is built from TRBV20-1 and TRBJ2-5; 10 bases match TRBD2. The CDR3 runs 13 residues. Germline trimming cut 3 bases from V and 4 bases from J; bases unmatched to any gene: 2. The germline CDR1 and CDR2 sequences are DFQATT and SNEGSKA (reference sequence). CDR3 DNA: TGCAGTGCTAGTTCTAGCGGGAGAGAGACCCAGTACTTC. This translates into CSASSSGRETQYF.

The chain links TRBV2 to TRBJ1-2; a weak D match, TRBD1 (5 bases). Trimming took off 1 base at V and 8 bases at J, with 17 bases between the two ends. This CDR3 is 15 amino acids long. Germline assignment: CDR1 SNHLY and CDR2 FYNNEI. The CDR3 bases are TGTGCCAGCAGTGAAGAGGTGGCAGGGCAAGGCGGCTACACCTTC. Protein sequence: CASSEEVAGQGGYTF.

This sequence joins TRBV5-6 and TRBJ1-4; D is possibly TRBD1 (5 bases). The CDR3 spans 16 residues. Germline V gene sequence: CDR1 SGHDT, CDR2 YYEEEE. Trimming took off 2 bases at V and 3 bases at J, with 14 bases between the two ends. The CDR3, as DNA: TGTGCCAGCAGCTTCACCGCCCTAGGGGCTAATGAAAAACTGTTTTTT. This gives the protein CASSFTALGANEKLFF.

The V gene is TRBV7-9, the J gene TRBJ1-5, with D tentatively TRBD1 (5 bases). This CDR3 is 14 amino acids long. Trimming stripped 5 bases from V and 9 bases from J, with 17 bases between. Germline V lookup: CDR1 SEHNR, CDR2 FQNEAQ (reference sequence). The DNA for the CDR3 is TGTGCCAGCAGCCAGGACGGGGGAAGTCGGCCCCAGCATTTT. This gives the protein CASSQDGGSRPQHF.

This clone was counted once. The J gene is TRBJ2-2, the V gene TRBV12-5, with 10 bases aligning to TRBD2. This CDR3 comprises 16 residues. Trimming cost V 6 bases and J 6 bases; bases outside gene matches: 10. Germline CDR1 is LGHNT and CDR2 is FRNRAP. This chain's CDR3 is CASGSKRGGRPGELFF. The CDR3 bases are TGTGCTAGTGGGTCTAAGCGGGGGGGCCGTCCCGGGGAGCTGTTTTTT.

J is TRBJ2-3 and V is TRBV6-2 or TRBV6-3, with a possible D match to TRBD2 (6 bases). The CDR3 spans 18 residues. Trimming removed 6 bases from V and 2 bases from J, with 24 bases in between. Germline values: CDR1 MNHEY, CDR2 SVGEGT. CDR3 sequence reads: CASSEREPNSYYTDTQYF. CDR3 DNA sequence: TGTGCCAGCAGCGAACGGGAGCCCAACTCCTATTACACAGATACGCAGTATTTT.

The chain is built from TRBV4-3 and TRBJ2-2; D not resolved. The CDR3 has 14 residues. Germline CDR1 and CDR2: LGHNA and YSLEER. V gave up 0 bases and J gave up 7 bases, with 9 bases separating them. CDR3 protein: CASSQDPVSGELFF. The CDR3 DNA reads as TGCGCCAGCAGCCAAGATCCCGTTAGCGGGGAGCTGTTTTTT.

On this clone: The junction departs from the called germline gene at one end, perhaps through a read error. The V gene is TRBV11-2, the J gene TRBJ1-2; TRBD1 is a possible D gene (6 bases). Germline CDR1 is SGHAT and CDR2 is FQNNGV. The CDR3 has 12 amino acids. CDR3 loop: CASSLDKQGFSF. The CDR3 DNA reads TGTGCCAGCAGCTTAGACAAACAGGGTTTTTCCTTC.

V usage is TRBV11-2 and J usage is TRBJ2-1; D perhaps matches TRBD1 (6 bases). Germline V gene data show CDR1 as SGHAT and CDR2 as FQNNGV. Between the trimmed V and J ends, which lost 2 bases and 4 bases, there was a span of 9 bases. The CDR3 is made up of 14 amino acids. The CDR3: CASSLRTDYNEQFF. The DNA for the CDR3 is TGTGCCAGCAGCTTACGGACAGATTACAATGAGCAGTTCTTC.

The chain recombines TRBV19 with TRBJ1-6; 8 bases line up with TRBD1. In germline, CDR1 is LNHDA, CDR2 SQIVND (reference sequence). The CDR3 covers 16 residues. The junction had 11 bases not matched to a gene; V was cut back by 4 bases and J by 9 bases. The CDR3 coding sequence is TGTGCCAGTAGTACGCATCCGGGACAGGAGGGTTCACCCCTCCACTTT. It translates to CASSTHPGQEGSPLHF.

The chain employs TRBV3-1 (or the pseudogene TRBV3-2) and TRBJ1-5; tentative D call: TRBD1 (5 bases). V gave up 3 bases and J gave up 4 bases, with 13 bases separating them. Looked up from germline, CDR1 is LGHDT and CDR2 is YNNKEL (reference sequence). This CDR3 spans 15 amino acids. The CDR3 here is CASSQSGNWNQPQHF. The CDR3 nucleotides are TGTGCCAGCAGCCAGTCAGGGAATTGGAATCAGCCCCAGCATTTT.

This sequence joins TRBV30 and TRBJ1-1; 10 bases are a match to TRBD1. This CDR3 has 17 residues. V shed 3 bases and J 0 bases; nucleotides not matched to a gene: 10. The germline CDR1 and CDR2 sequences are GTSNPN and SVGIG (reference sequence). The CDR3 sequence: CAWRRKGQGILNTEAFF. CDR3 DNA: TGTGCCTGGAGGAGAAAGGGACAGGGGATTTTGAACACTGAAGCTTTCTTT. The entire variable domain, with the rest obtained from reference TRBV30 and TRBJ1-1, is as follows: SQTIHQWPATLVQPVGSPLSLECTVEGTSNPNLYWYRQAAGRGLQLLFYSVGIGQISSEVPQNLSASRPQDRQFILSSKKLLLSDSGFYLCAWRRKGQGILNTEAFFGQGTRLTVV.

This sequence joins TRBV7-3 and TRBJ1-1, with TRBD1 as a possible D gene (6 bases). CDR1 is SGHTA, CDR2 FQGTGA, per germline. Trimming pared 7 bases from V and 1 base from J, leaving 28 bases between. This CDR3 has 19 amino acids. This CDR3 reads CASTPKAGRGPSPNTEAFF. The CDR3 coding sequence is TGTGCCAGCACCCCAAAGGCGGGCAGGGGACCAAGCCCGAACACTGAAGCTTTCTTT.

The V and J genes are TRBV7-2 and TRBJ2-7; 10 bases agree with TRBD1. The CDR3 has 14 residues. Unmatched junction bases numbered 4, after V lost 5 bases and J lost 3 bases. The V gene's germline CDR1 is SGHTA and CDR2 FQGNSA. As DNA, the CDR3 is TGTGCCAGCAGCCGCCGGGACAGGGGCTACGAGCAGTACTTC. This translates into CASSRRDRGYEQYF. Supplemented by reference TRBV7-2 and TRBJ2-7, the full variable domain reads GAGVSQSPSNKVTEKGKDVELRCDPISGHTALYWYRQSLGQGLEFLIYFQGNSAPDKSGLPSDRFSAERTGGSVSTLTIQRTQQEDSAVYLCASSRRDRGYEQYFGPGTRLTVT.

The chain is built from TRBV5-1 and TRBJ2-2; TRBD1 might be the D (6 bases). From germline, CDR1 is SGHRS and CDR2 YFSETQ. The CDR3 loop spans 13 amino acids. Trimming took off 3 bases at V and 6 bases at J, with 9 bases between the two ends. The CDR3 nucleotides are TGCGCCAGCAGCTGGACAGCCTCCGGGGAGCTGTTTTTT. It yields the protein CASSWTASGELFF.

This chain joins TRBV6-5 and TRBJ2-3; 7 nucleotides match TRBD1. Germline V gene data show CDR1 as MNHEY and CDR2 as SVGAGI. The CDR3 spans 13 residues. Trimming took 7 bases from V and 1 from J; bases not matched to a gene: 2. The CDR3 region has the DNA TGTGCCAGCAAGGGGGCTGGCACAGATACGCAGTATTTT. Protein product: CASKGAGTDTQYF.

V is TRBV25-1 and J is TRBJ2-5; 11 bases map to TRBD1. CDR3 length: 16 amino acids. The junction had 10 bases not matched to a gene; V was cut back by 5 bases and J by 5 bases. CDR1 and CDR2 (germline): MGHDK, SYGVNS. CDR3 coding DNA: TGTGCCAGCAGTTCTCGGACAGGGGGCGGCCGGGAGACCCAGTACTTC. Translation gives CASSSRTGGGRETQYF.

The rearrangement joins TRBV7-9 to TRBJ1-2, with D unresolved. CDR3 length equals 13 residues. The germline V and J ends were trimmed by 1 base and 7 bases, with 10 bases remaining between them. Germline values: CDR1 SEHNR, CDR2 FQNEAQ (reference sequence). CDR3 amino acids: CASSLESLRGYTF. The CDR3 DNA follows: TGTGCCAGCAGCTTAGAATCCTTGCGTGGCTACACCTTC.

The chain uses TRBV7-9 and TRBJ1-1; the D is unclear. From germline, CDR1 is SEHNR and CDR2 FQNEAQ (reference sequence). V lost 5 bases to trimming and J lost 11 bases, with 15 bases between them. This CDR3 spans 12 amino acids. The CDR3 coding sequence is TGTGCCAGCAGCCGGACGGGGATGGGGGCTTTCTTT. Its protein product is CASSRTGMGAFF.

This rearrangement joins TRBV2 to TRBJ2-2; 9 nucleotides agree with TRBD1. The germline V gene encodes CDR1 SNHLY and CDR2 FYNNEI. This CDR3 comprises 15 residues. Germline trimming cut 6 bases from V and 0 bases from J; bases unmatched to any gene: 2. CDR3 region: CASRGDRANTGELFF. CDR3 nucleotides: TGTGCCAGCAGAGGGGACAGGGCGAACACCGGGGAGCTGTTTTTT.

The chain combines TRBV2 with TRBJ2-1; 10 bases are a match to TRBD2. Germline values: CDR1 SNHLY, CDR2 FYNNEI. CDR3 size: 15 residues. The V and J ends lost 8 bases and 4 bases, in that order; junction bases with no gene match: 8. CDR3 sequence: CASRVSSGSYNEQFF. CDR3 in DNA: TGTGCCAGCCGAGTCTCTAGCGGGAGTTACAATGAGCAGTTCTTC. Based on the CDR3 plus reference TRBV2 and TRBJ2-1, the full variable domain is EPEVTQTPSHQVTQMGQEVILRCVPISNHLYFYWYRQILGQKVEFLVSFYNNEISEKSEIFDDQFSVERPDGSNFTLKIRSTKLEDSAMYFCASRVSSGSYNEQFFGPGTRLTVL.